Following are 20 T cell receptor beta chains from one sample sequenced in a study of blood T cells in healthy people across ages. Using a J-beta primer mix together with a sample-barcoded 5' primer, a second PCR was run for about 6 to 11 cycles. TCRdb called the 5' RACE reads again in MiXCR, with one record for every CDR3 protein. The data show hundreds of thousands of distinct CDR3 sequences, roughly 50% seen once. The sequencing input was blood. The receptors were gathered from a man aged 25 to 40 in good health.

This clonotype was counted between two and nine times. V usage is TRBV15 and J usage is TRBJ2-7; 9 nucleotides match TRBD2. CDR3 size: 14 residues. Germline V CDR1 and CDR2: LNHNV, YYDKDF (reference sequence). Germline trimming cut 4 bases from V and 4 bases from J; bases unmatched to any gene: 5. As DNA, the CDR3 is TGTGCCACCAGCATGGTAGCGGGGGCTTACGAGCAGTACTTC. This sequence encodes CATSMVAGAYEQYF.

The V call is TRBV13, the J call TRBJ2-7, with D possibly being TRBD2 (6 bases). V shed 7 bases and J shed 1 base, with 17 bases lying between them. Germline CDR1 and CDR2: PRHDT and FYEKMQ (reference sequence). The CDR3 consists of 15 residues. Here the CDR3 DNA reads TGTGCCAGCAACGACCGGACGGAGGGTTCCTACGAGCAGTACTTC. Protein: CASNDRTEGSYEQYF.

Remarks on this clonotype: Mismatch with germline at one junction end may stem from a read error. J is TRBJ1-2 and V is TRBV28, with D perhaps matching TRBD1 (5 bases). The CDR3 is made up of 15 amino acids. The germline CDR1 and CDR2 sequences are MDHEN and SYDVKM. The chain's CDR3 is CASSLGGVQNCGYTF. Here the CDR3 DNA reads TGTGCCAGCAGTTTAGGGGGGGTTCAAAACTGTGGCTACACCTTC.

CDR3 nucleotide sequence: TGTGCCAGCAGCCGGGGGGGGTTCCGGGACCGCACAGATACGCAGTATTTT. Residues: CASSRGGFRDRTDTQYF. This chain connects TRBV7-9 to TRBJ2-3; TRBD2 aligns across 8 bases. Trimming took 5 bases from V and 1 from J; bases not matched to a gene: 11. CDR3 size: 17 residues. Per the germline V gene, CDR1 is SEHNR and CDR2 is FQNEAQ (reference sequence).

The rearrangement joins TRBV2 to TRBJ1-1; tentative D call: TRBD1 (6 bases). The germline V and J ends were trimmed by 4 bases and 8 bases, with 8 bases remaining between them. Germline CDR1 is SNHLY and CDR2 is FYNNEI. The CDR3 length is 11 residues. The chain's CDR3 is CASSGDREAFF. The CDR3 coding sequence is TGTGCCAGCAGTGGCGACAGGGAAGCTTTCTTT.

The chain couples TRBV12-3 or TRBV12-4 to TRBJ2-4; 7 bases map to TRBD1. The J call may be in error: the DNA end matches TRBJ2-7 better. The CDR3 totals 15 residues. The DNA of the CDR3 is TGTGCCAGCAGTTTTTTCGGACAGGCCACCTACGAGCAGTACTTC. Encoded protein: CASSFFGQATYEQYF.

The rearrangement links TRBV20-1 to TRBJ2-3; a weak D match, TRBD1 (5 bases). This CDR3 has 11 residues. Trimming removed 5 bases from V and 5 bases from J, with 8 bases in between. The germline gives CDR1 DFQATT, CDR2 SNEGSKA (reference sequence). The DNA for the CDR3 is TGCAGTGCTGATGACAGAGATACGCAGTATTTT. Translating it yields CSADDRDTQYF.

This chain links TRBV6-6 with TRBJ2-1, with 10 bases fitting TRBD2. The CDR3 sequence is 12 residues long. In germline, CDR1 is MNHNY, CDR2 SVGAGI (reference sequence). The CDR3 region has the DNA TGTGCAAGCGGGGGGGCAGACAATGAGCAGTTCTTC. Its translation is CASGGADNEQFF.

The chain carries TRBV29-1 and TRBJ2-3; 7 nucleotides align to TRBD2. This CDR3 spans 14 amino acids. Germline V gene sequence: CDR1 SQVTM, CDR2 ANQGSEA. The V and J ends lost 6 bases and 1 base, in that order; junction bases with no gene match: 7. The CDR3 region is CSVATGGGTDTQYF. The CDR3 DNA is TGCAGCGTAGCTACGGGGGGTGGCACAGATACGCAGTATTTT.

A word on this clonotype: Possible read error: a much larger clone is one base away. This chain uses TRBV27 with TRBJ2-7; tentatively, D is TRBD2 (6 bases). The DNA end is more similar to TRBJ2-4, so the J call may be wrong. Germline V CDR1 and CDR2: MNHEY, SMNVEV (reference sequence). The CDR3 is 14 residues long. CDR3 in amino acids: CASSGKRAKSIQYF. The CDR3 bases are TGTGCCAGTAGCGGAAAAAGAGCCAAAAGCATTCAGTACTTC.

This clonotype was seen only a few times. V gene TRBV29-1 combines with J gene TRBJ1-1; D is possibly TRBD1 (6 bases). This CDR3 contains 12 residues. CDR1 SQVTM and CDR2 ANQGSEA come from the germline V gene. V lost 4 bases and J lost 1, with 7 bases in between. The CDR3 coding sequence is TGCAGCGTTGCGACAGGGAACACTGAAGCTTTCTTT. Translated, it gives CSVATGNTEAFF.

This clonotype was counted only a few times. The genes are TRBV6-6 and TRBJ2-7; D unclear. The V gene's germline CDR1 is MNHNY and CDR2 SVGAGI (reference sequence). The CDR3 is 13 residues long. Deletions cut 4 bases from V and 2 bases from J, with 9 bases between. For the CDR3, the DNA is TGTGCCAGCAGTTCCTGGACGCCCTACGAGCAGTACTTC. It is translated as CASSSWTPYEQYF.

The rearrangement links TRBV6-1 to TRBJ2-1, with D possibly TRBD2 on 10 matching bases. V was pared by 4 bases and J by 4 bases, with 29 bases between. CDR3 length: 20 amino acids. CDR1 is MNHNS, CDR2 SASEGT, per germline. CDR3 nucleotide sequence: TGTGCCAGCAGTGTCCCCGGACAGGGGCTAGCGGGAGAGGCTTACAATGAGCAGTTCTTC. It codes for CASSVPGQGLAGEAYNEQFF.

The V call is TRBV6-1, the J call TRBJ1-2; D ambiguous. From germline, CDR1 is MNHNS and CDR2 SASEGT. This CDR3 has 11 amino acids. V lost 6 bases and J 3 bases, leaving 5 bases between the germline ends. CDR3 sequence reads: CASRDYYGYTF. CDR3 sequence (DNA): TGTGCCAGCAGAGACTACTATGGCTACACCTTC.

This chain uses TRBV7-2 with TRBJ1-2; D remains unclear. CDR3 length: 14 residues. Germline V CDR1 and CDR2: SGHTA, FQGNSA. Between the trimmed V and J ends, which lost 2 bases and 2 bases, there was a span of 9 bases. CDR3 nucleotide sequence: TGTGCCAGCAGCTTAAGTTCTCCGAACTATGGCTACACCTTC. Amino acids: CASSLSSPNYGYTF.

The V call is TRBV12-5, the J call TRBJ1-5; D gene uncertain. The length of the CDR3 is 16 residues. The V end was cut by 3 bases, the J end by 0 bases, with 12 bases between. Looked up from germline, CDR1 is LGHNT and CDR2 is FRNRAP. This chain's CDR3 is CASGLSGFYSNQPQHF. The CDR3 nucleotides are TGTGCTAGTGGTTTATCGGGGTTCTATAGCAATCAGCCCCAGCATTTT. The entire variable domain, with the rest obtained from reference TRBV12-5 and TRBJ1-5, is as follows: DARVTQTPRHKVTEMGQEVTMRCQPILGHNTVFWYRQTMMQGLELLAYFRNRAPLDDSGMPKDRFSAEMPDATLATLKIQPSEPRDSAVYFCASGLSGFYSNQPQHFGDGTRLSIL.

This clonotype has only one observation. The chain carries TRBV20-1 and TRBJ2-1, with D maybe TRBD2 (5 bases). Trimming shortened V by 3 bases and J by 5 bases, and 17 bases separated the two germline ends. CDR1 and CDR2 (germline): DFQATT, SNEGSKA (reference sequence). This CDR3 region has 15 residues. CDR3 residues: CSASIGTRFNNEQFF. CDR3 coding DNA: TGCAGTGCTAGCATCGGAACTAGGTTTAACAATGAGCAGTTCTTC.

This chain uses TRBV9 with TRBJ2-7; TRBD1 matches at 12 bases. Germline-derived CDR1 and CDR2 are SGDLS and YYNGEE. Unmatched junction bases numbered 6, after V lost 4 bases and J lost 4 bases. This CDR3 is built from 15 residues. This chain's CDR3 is CASSPGTGGLYEQYF. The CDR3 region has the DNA TGTGCCAGCAGCCCCGGGACAGGGGGCCTGTACGAGCAGTACTTC.

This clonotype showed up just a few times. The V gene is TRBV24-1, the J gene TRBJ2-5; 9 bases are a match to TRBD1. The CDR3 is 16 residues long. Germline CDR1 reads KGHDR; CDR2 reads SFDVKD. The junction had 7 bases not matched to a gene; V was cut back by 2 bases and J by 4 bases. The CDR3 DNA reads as TGTGCCACCAGTGATTCCGGGACAGGGTCGGCAGAGACCCAGTACTTC. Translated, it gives CATSDSGTGSAETQYF.

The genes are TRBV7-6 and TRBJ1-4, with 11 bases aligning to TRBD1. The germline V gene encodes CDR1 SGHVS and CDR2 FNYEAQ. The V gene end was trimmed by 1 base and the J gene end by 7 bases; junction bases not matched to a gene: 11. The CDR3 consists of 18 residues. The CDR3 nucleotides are TGTGCCAGCAGCTTAGGGACAGGGGGCGGATTTAGGAGTGAAAAACTGTTTTTT. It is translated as CASSLGTGGGFRSEKLFF. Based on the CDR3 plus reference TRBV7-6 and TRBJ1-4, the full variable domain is GAGVSQSPRYKVTKRGQDVALRCDPISGHVSLYWYRQALGQGPEFLTYFNYEAQQDKSGLPNDRFSAERPEGSISTLTIQRTEQRDSAMYRCASSLGTGGGFRSEKLFFGSGTQLSVL.